This paragraph reports one T cell receptor beta chain. Its matching antigen is unknown. The donors were part of the validation cohort, which consisted of 120 subjects and was separate from the first cohort of 666 subjects. Clones were sequenced by immunoSEQ multiplex PCR, and TCRdb holds only the in-frame ones, with some missing. This sample has more than 95,000 clones, with 70% to 90% found just once. The V end was cut by 5 bases, the J end by 6 bases, with 8 bases between. CDR1 SGHTA and CDR2 FQGTGA come from the germline V gene. CDR3 length equals 12 residues. The sample originates from a study of cytomegalovirus exposure and HLA in healthy donors. The study, taken as a whole, reports: It was found in a later analysis that first-cohort TCR clusters tended to co-occur in the 120 validation repertoires. It was about 150 TCR beta chains that were listed as cytomegalovirus-associated. Most TCR sequences were seen very rarely across donors, but some public TCRs occurred in many.

The genes are TRBV7-3 and TRBJ2-1; unclear D gene. This clonotype was obtained from a woman younger than 35 in good health and CMV-seropositive. The sample comprised PBMCs. The CDR3 loop reads CASSRLSNEQFF. CDR3 nucleotide sequence: TGTGCCAGCAGCCGGTTGAGCAATGAGCAGTTCTTC.